Presented here are 18 T cell receptor beta chains from one specimen sequenced in a study of hypomethylating agent response in myelodysplastic syndrome. Sequencing was performed with immunoSEQ multiplex PCR; in TCRdb, only in-frame clones are kept and a portion is missing. The table shows around 1,600 clones, with approximately 86% occurring only once. Sequenced material: bone marrow, taken before or after starting hypomethylating agent treatment for myelodysplastic syndrome (not recorded which). Every receptor here comes from a human donor with myelodysplastic syndrome.

The V and J genes are TRBV28 and TRBJ2-5, with TRBD2 matching over 8 bases. The J call may be faulty, since TRBJ2-7 better matches the DNA end. Germline V gives CDR1 MDHEN, CDR2 SYDVKM. The CDR3 runs to 13 residues. CDR3 in amino acids: CASLPGRAGEQYF. The CDR3 region has the DNA TGTGCCAGCCTCCCCGGGAGGGCGGGCGAGCAGTACTTC.

The chain is built from TRBV28 and TRBJ2-4; no clear D gene. The CDR3 spans 14 residues. Germline-derived CDR1 and CDR2 are MDHEN and SYDVKM. V was cut by 2 bases and J by 6 bases, with 11 bases left in between. CDR3 residues: CASSLLSAGNIQYF. As DNA, the CDR3 is TGTGCCAGCAGTTTACTTTCCGCCGGAAACATTCAGTACTTC.

The chain recombines TRBV27 with TRBJ1-1, with D perhaps matching TRBD1 (5 bases). This CDR3 has 12 amino acids. Trimming took off 4 bases at V and 4 bases at J, with 7 bases between the two ends. The V gene's germline CDR1 is MNHEY and CDR2 SMNVEV (reference sequence). CDR3 loop: CASSWGGTEAFF. In DNA, the CDR3 is TGTGCCAGCAGTTGGGGGGGCACTGAAGCTTTCTTT.

The genes are TRBV13 and TRBJ2-3; no clear D gene. Germline V gene data show CDR1 as PRHDT and CDR2 as FYEKMQ (reference sequence). V lost 5 bases and J 5 bases, leaving 5 bases between the germline ends. This CDR3 comprises 11 residues. This chain's CDR3 is CASSLLDTQYF. Here the CDR3 DNA reads TGTGCCAGCAGCCTACTAGATACGCAGTATTTT.

The chain joins TRBV10-2 to TRBJ2-3, with 8 bases that match TRBD2. The CDR3 has 17 amino acids. V was pared by 0 bases and J by 2 bases, with 7 bases of the junction left unmatched. Germline V gene sequence: CDR1 WSHSY, CDR2 SAAADI. CDR3 protein: CASSESRFSGDTDTQYF. In DNA form, the CDR3 reads TGCGCCAGCAGTGAGTCGAGGTTTAGCGGGGACACAGATACGCAGTATTTT.

The rearrangement joins TRBV5-4 to TRBJ1-1, with 9 bases lining up with TRBD1. V gave up 1 base and J gave up 4 bases; unmatched junction bases: 11. Germline V lookup: CDR1 SGHNT, CDR2 YYREEE (reference sequence). The length of the CDR3 is 17 residues. CDR3 loop: CASSLTPGQGKSTEAFF. CDR3 coding DNA: TGTGCCAGCAGCTTGACACCGGGACAGGGAAAGAGCACTGAAGCTTTCTTT.

The chain carries TRBV2 and TRBJ1-1, with 11 bases identical to TRBD1. Germline CDR1 and CDR2: SNHLY and FYNNEI. The CDR3 extends over 13 amino acids. After removal of 5 bases from V and 11 bases from J, the junction contained 7 bases not matched to a gene. The CDR3, as DNA: TGTGCCAGCAGTAGGACAGGGGGCAATAGGGCTTTCTTT. The encoded protein is CASSRTGGNRAFF.

V gene TRBV30 combines with J gene TRBJ2-1, with 8 bases aligning to TRBD1. The V and J ends lost 4 bases and 5 bases, in that order; junction bases with no gene match: 19. Germline V gene lookup returns CDR1 GTSNPN and CDR2 SVGIG (reference sequence). The CDR3 has 18 residues. The CDR3 sequence: CAWTRPRTWDRFHNEQFF. CDR3 sequence (DNA): TGTGCCTGGACCCGCCCTCGGACATGGGACAGGTTTCACAATGAGCAGTTCTTC.

The chain has TRBV19 and TRBJ1-5; D unclear. V dropped 7 bases and J dropped 2 bases, with 9 bases sitting between them. The CDR3 runs 13 residues. The germline V gene has CDR1 LNHDA and CDR2 SQIVND (reference sequence). The CDR3 is CASTEIGNQPQHF. The CDR3 nucleotides are TGTGCCAGTACCGAGATAGGCAATCAGCCCCAGCATTTT.

This rearrangement joins TRBV11-3 to TRBJ2-2; 8 nucleotides match TRBD2. The ends lost 3 bases at V and 6 bases at J; junction bases unmatched: 6. The length of the CDR3 is 15 residues. Germline-derived CDR1 and CDR2 are SGHNT and YENEEA. The CDR3 region has the DNA TGTGCCAGCAGCTTGTCCGGGAGGGGACCCGGGGAGCTGTTTTTT. This gives the protein CASSLSGRGPGELFF.

The chain joins TRBV5-5 to TRBJ1-3; D is uncertain. In germline, CDR1 is SGHKS, CDR2 YYEKEE (reference sequence). V gave up 0 bases and J gave up 3 bases, with 10 bases separating them. The CDR3 length is 15 residues. CDR3 sequence reads: CASSLAAGFGNTIYF. In DNA, the CDR3 is TGTGCCAGCAGCTTGGCCGCGGGGTTTGGAAACACCATATATTTT.

This clone was counted once. This sequence joins TRBV5-1 and TRBJ2-2; 12 bases map to TRBD2. Trimming cost V 7 bases and J 5 bases; bases outside gene matches: 6. The CDR3 extends over 15 amino acids. The germline CDR1 and CDR2 sequences are SGHRS and YFSETQ. The CDR3 DNA follows: TGCGCCAGCGCCTCCGGGACTAGCGGGACCGGGGAGCTGTTTTTT. Residues: CASASGTSGTGELFF.

The V gene is TRBV29-1, the J gene TRBJ1-2, with D possibly TRBD1 on 6 matching bases. Germline loops: CDR1 SQVTM, CDR2 ANQGSEA. The length of the CDR3 is 11 residues. Between the trimmed V and J ends, which lost 6 bases and 8 bases, there was a span of 13 bases. The CDR3 here is CSVEGGAGYTF. CDR3 in DNA: TGCAGCGTGGAGGGGGGGGCAGGCTACACCTTC.

The J gene is TRBJ2-7, the V gene TRBV7-8; 8 bases line up with TRBD2. This CDR3 is 14 amino acids long. V lost 6 bases, J lost 12 bases, and 16 bases stayed unmatched. Germline V CDR1 and CDR2: SGHVS, FQNEAQ. CDR3 sequence: CASSPLAGPEESYF. CDR3 sequence (DNA): TGTGCCAGCAGTCCCCTAGCGGGCCCCGAGGAGTCGTACTTC.

The chain employs TRBV5-1 and TRBJ2-2, with 9 positions matching TRBD1. The CDR3 spans 15 residues. The germline V gene has CDR1 SGHRS and CDR2 YFSETQ. V shed 4 bases, J shed 2 bases, and the junction held 3 bases outside the gene matches. The CDR3 bases are TGCGCCAGCAGCCCGACAGGGGGTAACACCGGGGAGCTGTTTTTT. Translated, it gives CASSPTGGNTGELFF.

The chain couples TRBV5-1 to TRBJ2-4; D may be TRBD2 (5 bases). The CDR3 sequence is 14 residues long. V lost 0 bases, J lost 5 bases, and 9 bases lay in between. Germline V gene lookup returns CDR1 SGHRS and CDR2 YFSETQ. CDR3 sequence: CASSLEVGENIQYF. The CDR3 DNA sequence: TGCGCCAGCAGCTTGGAAGTGGGAGAAAACATTCAGTACTTC.

The V and J genes are TRBV5-3 and TRBJ1-5; D possibly corresponds to TRBD1 (5 bases). TRBV5-3 is annotated as an ORF whose role is uncertain. CDR3 size: 17 residues. V was shortened by 0 bases and J by 3 bases, with 16 bases between the two germline ends. Written as DNA, the CDR3 is TGTGCCAGAAGCTTGGCCCCGAGACAGATAGACAATCAGCCCCAGCATTTT. Amino acid sequence: CARSLAPRQIDNQPQHF.

The chain carries TRBV19 and TRBJ1-2; perhaps TRBD1 as D (6 bases). This CDR3 contains 15 residues. Germline CDR1 reads LNHDA; CDR2 reads SQIVND (reference sequence). V lost 5 bases, J lost 3 bases, and 16 bases lay in between. CDR3 nucleotide sequence: TGTGCCAGTAGTTCTGTCTCTGACAGGTACTATGGCTACACCTTC. Its protein is CASSSVSDRYYGYTF.